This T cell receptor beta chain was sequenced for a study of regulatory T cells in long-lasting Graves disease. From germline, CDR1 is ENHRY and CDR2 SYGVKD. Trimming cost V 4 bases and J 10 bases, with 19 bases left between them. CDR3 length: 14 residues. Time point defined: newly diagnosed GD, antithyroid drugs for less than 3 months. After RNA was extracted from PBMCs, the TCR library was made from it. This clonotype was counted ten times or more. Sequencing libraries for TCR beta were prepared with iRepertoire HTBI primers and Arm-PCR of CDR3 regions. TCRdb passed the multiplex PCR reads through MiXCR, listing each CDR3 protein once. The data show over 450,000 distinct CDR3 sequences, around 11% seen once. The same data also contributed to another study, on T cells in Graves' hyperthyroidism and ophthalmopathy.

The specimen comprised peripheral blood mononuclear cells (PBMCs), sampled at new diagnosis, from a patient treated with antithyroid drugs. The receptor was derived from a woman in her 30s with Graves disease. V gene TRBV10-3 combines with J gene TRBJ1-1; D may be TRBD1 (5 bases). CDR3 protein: CAISATETTRAAFF. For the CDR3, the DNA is TGTGCCATCAGTGCGACAGAGACTACAAGAGCAGCTTTCTTT.